Presented here are 24 T cell receptor beta chains from one specimen sequenced in a study of regulatory T cells in long-lasting Graves disease. Time point given: newly diagnosed GD, antithyroid drugs for less than 3 months. RNA extracted from PBMCs served as the sequencing template. Libraries of TCR beta came from iRepertoire HTBI primers plus Arm-PCR of CDR3 regions. MiXCR, run by TCRdb on the multiplex PCR reads, gives a single entry per CDR3 protein. Counted here are 400,000 to 500,000 distinct CDR3 sequences, 14% occurring once; the ten biggest clones make up roughly 15%. This sample was also put to use in a study of T cells in Graves' hyperthyroidism and ophthalmopathy.

The sequencing used peripheral blood mononuclear cells (PBMCs), collected at new diagnosis, from a patient treated with antithyroid drugs. The receptor source for this set is a woman in her 50s with Graves disease.

The sample holds many counts of this clonotype. In nucleotides, the CDR3 is TGTGCCAGCATTTTGACAGGGATGAACACTGAAGCTTTCTTT. Translated, it gives CASILTGMNTEAFF. The chain has TRBV2 and TRBJ1-1, with 7 bases fitting TRBD1. The V gene end was trimmed by 7 bases and the J gene end by 0 bases; junction bases not matched to a gene: 5. The CDR3 contains 14 residues. From germline, CDR1 is SNHLY and CDR2 FYNNEI.

Only a few counts were recorded for this clonotype. V and J are TRBV15 and TRBJ2-7, with 11 bases lining up with TRBD2. J lost 1 base, V lost 6 bases, and 2 bases had no gene match. The CDR3 has 14 amino acids. Germline V gene sequence: CDR1 LNHNV, CDR2 YYDKDF (reference sequence). CDR3 in DNA: TGTGCCACCAGGGGGACTAGCGGTTCCTACGAGCAGTACTTC. This gives the protein CATRGTSGSYEQYF.

This clonotype was counted a single time. The V and J genes are TRBV19 and TRBJ2-1; TRBD1 is a possible D gene (5 bases). Germline V gives CDR1 LNHDA, CDR2 SQIVND (reference sequence). V gave up 7 bases and J gave up 9 bases, with 10 bases separating them. This CDR3 has 11 amino acids. The CDR3 DNA follows: TGTGCCAGTACAGGGATAGGTGAGCAGTTCTTC. This translates into CASTGIGEQFF.

This clonotype came up many times. The genes are TRBV11-2 and TRBJ2-7; the D gene is possibly TRBD1 (5 bases). The V and J ends lost 0 bases and 3 bases respectively, with 12 bases between them. Looked up from germline, CDR1 is SGHAT and CDR2 is FQNNGV. The CDR3 extends over 15 amino acids. The CDR3 spells CASSLESTDLYEQYF. The CDR3 DNA reads as TGTGCCAGCAGCTTAGAGTCGACAGATCTCTACGAGCAGTACTTC.

A word on this clonotype: At one of its ends the junction is not consistent with the germline gene, which may arise from a read error. CDR3 DNA sequence: TGTGCCAGTAGTCCCGCTCTAGCGGCAGCGGAAGAGGCCCAGTACTTC. Translation gives CASSPALAAAEEAQYF. V gene TRBV19 combines with J gene TRBJ2-5; TRBD2 matches 7 bases. Germline V CDR1 and CDR2: LNHDA, SQIVND (reference sequence). The CDR3 is 16 amino acids.

The table lists this clonotype with many counts. The rearrangement uses TRBV2 and TRBJ1-2; no clear D. This CDR3 region has 13 residues. Trimming stripped 10 bases from V and 2 bases from J, with 14 bases between. Germline V gene sequence: CDR1 SNHLY, CDR2 FYNNEI. The CDR3 DNA is TGTGCCAACATGACACTTTCCAACTATGGCTACACCTTC. Its protein product is CANMTLSNYGYTF. The full variable domain, completed using reference TRBV2 and TRBJ1-2, is EPEVTQTPSHQVTQMGQEVILRCVPISNHLYFYWYRQILGQKVEFLVSFYNNEISEKSEIFDDQFSVERPDGSNFTLKIRSTKLEDSAMYFCANMTLSNYGYTFGSGTRLTVV.

The chain employs TRBV6-5 and TRBJ1-3; a possible D gene is TRBD1 (5 bases). Germline-derived CDR1 and CDR2 are MNHEY and SVGAGI. There are 15 residues in the CDR3. The ends were cut back, 0 bases at V and 4 bases at J, with 10 bases in the middle. The CDR3 is CASSYSWQGGNTIYF. The CDR3 nucleotides read TGTGCCAGCAGTTACTCGTGGCAGGGAGGAAACACCATATATTTT.

The chain carries TRBV7-8 and TRBJ1-5; no reliable D call. With 1 base removed from V and 3 bases from J, the gap between germline ends came to 10 bases. The CDR3 length is 15 residues. CDR1 is SGHVS, CDR2 FQNEAQ, per germline. The CDR3 region has the DNA TGTGCCAGCAGCTTAGGCCAGGTGAACAATCAGCCCCAGCATTTT. It yields the protein CASSLGQVNNQPQHF.

At least ten counts were recorded for this clonotype. V gene TRBV10-2 combines with J gene TRBJ2-5; D ambiguous. V lost 11 bases, J lost 3 bases, and 25 bases lay in between. This CDR3 has 16 residues. Germline V CDR1 and CDR2: WSHSY, SAAADI. CDR3 residues: CAALSKVGWSEETQYF. CDR3 coding DNA: TGCGCCGCTCTGTCCAAGGTTGGCTGGAGCGAAGAGACCCAGTACTTC.

This clonotype showed up just a few times. This chain uses TRBV19 with TRBJ1-3; D is perhaps TRBD1 (6 bases). Looked up from germline, CDR1 is LNHDA and CDR2 is SQIVND (reference sequence). The CDR3 loop spans 14 amino acids. With 5 bases removed from V and 0 bases from J, the gap between germline ends came to 8 bases. The CDR3 sequence: CASSQGSSGNTIYF. The CDR3 DNA is TGTGCCAGTAGTCAGGGGAGCTCTGGAAACACCATATATTTT. Filled out from reference TRBV19 and TRBJ1-3, the complete variable domain reads DGGITQSPKYLFRKEGQNVTLSCEQNLNHDAMYWYRQDPGQGLRLIYYSQIVNDFQKGDIAEGYSVSREKKESFPLTVTSAQKNPTAFYLCASSQGSSGNTIYFGEGSWLTVV.

This clonotype was observed many times. This rearrangement joins TRBV12-3 or TRBV12-4 to TRBJ2-2; the D gene is possibly TRBD1 (6 bases). Trimming took off 3 bases at V and 8 bases at J, with 19 bases between the two ends. CDR3 size: 16 residues. CDR3 protein: CASSLSPGVVTGELFF. The CDR3 DNA follows: TGTGCCAGCAGTTTGAGTCCAGGGGTCGTAACTGGGGAGCTGTTTTTT.

This clonotype was seen more than once but under ten times. The chain uses TRBV28 and TRBJ2-5, with 13 positions matching TRBD2. CDR3 length: 16 amino acids. Germline trimming cut 5 bases from V and 1 base from J; bases unmatched to any gene: 4. Germline CDR1 and CDR2: MDHEN and SYDVKM. CDR3 region: CASSGLAGVLQETQYF. The DNA for the CDR3 is TGTGCCAGCAGTGGACTAGCGGGAGTCCTCCAAGAGACCCAGTACTTC.

This clonotype was counted only a few times. Germline and junction disagree at one end, which may indicate a read error. The chain combines TRBV29-1 with TRBJ2-7; 10 bases fit TRBD1. This CDR3 comprises 12 residues. CDR1 and CDR2 (germline): SQVTM, ANQGSEA. The CDR3 here is CSVAGQGYVQYF. For the CDR3, the DNA is TGCAGCGTCGCGGGACAGGGGTACGTGCAGTACTTC.

This clonotype was counted many times. V gene TRBV7-9 combines with J gene TRBJ2-7; 8 bases match TRBD1. Germline V gene data show CDR1 as SEHNR and CDR2 as FQNEAQ (reference sequence). This CDR3 is 15 amino acids long. The V and J ends lost 5 bases and 3 bases, in that order; junction bases with no gene match: 9. CDR3 amino acids: CASSKTGALGYEQYF. DNA of the CDR3: TGTGCCAGCAGCAAGACAGGGGCGTTAGGCTACGAGCAGTACTTC. The full variable domain, rest sourced from reference TRBV7-9 and TRBJ2-7, is DTGVSQNPRHKITKRGQNVTFRCDPISEHNRLYWYRQTLGQGPEFLTYFQNEAQLEKSRLLSDRFSAERPKGSFSTLEIQRTEQGDSAMYLCASSKTGALGYEQYFGPGTRLTVT.

This clonotype has ten or more counts. The chain uses TRBV5-5 and TRBJ1-1, with D possibly TRBD1 on 6 matching bases. From germline, CDR1 is SGHKS and CDR2 YYEKEE (reference sequence). V shed 4 bases and J shed 1 base, with 17 bases lying between them. CDR3 length: 16 residues. The CDR3 loop is CASSLIRTGTNTEAFF. CDR3 DNA: TGTGCCAGCAGCCTTATCCGTACAGGGACGAACACTGAAGCTTTCTTT.

The chain links TRBV28 to TRBJ2-3; 13 positions match TRBD2. The V and J ends lost 4 bases and 7 bases, in that order; junction bases with no gene match: 11. This CDR3 has 17 amino acids. Per the germline V gene, CDR1 is MDHEN and CDR2 is SYDVKM. CDR3 in DNA: TGTGCCAGCAGTTCTCCGAGGACTAGCGGGAGTCAAAATACGCAGTATTTT. Translation gives CASSSPRTSGSQNTQYF.

V gene TRBV2 combines with J gene TRBJ2-3; TRBD2 matches at 10 bases. The CDR3 is 16 residues long. The V and J ends lost 6 bases and 2 bases, in that order; junction bases with no gene match: 8. CDR1 is SNHLY and CDR2 is FYNNEI in the germline V gene. This CDR3 reads CASREPLAGPTDTQYF. The CDR3 region has the DNA TGTGCCAGCAGAGAGCCACTAGCGGGACCCACAGATACGCAGTATTTT.

The CDR3 nucleotides are TGTGCCAGCAGCTACGGACTAGCGGAACAAGAGACCCAGTACTTC. This gives the protein CASSYGLAEQETQYF. The chain has TRBV11-1 and TRBJ2-5; 10 bases align to TRBD2. V shed 4 bases and J 2 bases; nucleotides not matched to a gene: 4. Germline V lookup: CDR1 SGHAT, CDR2 FQDESV (reference sequence). CDR3 length equals 15 residues.

This clonotype turned up a few times. V and J are TRBV7-9 and TRBJ2-1, with unresolved D. Germline CDR1 SEHNR, CDR2 FQNEAQ (reference sequence). The CDR3 runs to 15 residues. V lost 5 bases and J lost 9, with 20 bases in between. The CDR3 reads CASSQQTGPPGEQFF. DNA of the CDR3: TGTGCCAGCAGCCAGCAAACGGGCCCCCCAGGTGAGCAGTTCTTC.

The CDR3 loop is CASSPWDRVAYGYTF. As DNA, the CDR3 is TGTGCCAGCAGCCCATGGGACAGGGTGGCCTATGGCTACACCTTC. V and J are TRBV28 and TRBJ1-2; 9 nucleotides match TRBD1. Germline assignment: CDR1 MDHEN and CDR2 SYDVKM. V was clipped by 6 bases and J by 4 bases; unmatched bases: 9. This CDR3 contains 15 residues.

A note on this clonotype: A much larger clone is a single base away; this may be a read error. The chain uses TRBV12-3 or TRBV12-4 and TRBJ2-5; 7 bases line up with TRBD2. Losses at the gene ends were 6 bases for V and 5 bases for J; bases not matched to a gene: 6. The CDR3 spans 13 residues. The CDR3 DNA follows: TGTGCCAGCAGCGGGGGGTTGATCGAGACCCAGTACTTC. Residues: CASSGGLIETQYF.

The CDR3 DNA follows: TGTGCCAGCACCCAAGCGGGAGGGCCCAATGAGCAGTTCTTC. Its protein is CASTQAGGPNEQFF. This chain links TRBV6-1 with TRBJ2-1; 10 nucleotides agree with TRBD2. This CDR3 is built from 14 residues. After removal of 7 bases from V and 6 bases from J, the junction contained 6 bases not matched to a gene. Germline V gene lookup returns CDR1 MNHNS and CDR2 SASEGT.

This clonotype has more than one count but fewer than ten. V gene TRBV20-1 combines with J gene TRBJ2-1; 12 nucleotides agree with TRBD2. In germline, CDR1 is DFQATT, CDR2 SNEGSKA (reference sequence). This CDR3 region has 13 residues. The junction had 6 bases not matched to a gene; V was cut back by 7 bases and J by 8 bases. CDR3 in amino acids: CSVTSGRIYEQFF. Here the CDR3 DNA reads TGCAGTGTGACTAGCGGGAGAATCTATGAGCAGTTCTTC.

This clonotype was seen repeatedly, ten times or more. CDR3 in amino acids: CASSPRLANTFNEQFF. CDR3 bases: TGTGCCAGCAGCCCGAGACTAGCGAACACGTTCAATGAGCAGTTCTTC. V usage is TRBV11-2 and J usage is TRBJ2-1; 8 nucleotides line up with TRBD2. Germline V gene sequence: CDR1 SGHAT, CDR2 FQNNGV. After removal of 5 bases from V and 6 bases from J, the junction contained 12 bases not matched to a gene. There are 16 residues in the CDR3.